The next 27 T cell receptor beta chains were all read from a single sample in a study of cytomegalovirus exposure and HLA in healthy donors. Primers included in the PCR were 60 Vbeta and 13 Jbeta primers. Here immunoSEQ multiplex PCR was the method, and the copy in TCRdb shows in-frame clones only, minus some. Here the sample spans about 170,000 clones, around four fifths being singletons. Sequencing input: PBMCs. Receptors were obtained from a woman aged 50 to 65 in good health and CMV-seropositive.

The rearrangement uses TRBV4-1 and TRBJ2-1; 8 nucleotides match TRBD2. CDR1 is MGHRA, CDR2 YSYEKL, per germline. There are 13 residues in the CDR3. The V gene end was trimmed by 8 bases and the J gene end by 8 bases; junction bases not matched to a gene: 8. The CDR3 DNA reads TGCGCCAGCGCTCGGGAGGGTGGGGATGAGCAGTTCTTC. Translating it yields CASAREGGDEQFF.

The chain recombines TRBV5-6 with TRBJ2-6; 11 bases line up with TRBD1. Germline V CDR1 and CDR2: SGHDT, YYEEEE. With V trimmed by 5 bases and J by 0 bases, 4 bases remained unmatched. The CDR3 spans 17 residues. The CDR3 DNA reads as TGTGCCAGCAGTCTCGGGACAGGGGGCTCTGGGGCCAACGTCCTGACTTTC. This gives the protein CASSLGTGGSGANVLTF.

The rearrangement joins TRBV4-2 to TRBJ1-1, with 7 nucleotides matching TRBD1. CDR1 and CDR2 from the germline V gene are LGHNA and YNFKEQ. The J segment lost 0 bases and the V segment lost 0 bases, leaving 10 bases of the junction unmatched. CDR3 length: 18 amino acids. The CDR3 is CASSQERGTETVNTEAFF. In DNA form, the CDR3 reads TGTGCCAGCAGCCAAGAAAGGGGGACAGAGACCGTGAACACTGAAGCTTTCTTT.

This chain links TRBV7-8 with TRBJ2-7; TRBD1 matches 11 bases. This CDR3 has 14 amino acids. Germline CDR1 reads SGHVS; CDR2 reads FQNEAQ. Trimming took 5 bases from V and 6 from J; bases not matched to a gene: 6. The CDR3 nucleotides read TGTGCCAGCAGCAGGGGACAGGGGGAAGGCGAGCAGTACTTC. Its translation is CASSRGQGEGEQYF.

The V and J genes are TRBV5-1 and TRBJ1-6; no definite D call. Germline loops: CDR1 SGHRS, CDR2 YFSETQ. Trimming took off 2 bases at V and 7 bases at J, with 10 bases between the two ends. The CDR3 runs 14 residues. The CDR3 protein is CASSLRGSNSPLHF. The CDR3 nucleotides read TGCGCCAGCAGCTTACGGGGTAGCAATTCACCCCTCCACTTT.

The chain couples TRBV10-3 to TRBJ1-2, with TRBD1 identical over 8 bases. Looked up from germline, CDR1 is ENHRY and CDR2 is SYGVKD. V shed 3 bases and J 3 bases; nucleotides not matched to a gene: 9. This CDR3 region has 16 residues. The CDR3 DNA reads TGTGCCATCAGTGACTTTCTCTCGACAGGGGACTATGGCTACACCTTC. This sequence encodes CAISDFLSTGDYGYTF.

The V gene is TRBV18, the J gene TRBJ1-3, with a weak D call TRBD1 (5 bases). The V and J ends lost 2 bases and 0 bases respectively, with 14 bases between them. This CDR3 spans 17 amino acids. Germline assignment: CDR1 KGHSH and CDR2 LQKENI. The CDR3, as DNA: TGTGCCAGCTCACCAGGTGACAGTCTAATCTCTGGAAACACCATATATTTT. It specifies CASSPGDSLISGNTIYF.

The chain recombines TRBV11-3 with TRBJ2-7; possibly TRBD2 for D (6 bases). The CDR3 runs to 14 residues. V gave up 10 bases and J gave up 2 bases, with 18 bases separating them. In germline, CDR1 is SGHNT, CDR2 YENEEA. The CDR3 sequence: CAKTGLLRTYEQYF. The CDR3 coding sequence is TGTGCCAAAACCGGACTACTTCGGACCTACGAGCAGTACTTC.

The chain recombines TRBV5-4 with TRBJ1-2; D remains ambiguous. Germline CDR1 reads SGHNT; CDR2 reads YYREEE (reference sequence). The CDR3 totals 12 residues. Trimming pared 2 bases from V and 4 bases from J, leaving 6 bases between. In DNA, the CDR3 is TGTGCCAGCAGCTTTAATCTCTATGGCTACACCTTC. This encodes CASSFNLYGYTF.

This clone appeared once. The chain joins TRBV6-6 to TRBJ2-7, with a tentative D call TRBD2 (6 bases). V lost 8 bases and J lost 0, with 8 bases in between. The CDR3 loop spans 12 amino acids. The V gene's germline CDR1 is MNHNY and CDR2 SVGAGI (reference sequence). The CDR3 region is CASGGSSYEQYF. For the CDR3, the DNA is TGTGCCAGCGGGGGGAGCTCCTACGAGCAGTACTTC.

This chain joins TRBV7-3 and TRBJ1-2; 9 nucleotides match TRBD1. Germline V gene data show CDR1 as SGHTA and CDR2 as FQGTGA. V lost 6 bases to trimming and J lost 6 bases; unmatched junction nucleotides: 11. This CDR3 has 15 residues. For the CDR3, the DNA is TGTGCCAGCAGTTCTAGACAGGGGGAGGTGGATGGCTACACCTTC. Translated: CASSSRQGEVDGYTF.

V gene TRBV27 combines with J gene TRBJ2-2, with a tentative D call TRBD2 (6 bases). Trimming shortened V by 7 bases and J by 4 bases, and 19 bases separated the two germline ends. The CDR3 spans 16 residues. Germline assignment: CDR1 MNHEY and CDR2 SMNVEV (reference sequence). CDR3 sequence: CASTYRDLFSTGELFF. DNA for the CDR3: TGTGCCAGCACCTACCGGGACTTATTCTCCACCGGGGAGCTGTTTTTT.

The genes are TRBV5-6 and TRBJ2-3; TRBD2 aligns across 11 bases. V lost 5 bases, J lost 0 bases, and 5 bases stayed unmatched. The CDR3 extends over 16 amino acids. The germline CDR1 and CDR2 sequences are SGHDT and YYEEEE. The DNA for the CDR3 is TGTGCCAGCAGTTCTAGCGGGGGGAGGAGCACAGATACGCAGTATTTT. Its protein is CASSSSGGRSTDTQYF.

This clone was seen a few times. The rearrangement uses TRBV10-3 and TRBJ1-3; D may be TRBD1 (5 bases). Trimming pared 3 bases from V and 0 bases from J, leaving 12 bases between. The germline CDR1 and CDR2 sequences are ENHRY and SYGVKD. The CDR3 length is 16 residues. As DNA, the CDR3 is TGTGCCATCAGTGATTCCAGGGTGAGCTCTGGAAACACCATATATTTT. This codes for CAISDSRVSSGNTIYF.

The CDR3 loop reads CAWSVVPGGYTF. The CDR3 nucleotides are TGTGCCTGGAGTGTAGTTCCGGGTGGCTACACCTTC. The V call is TRBV30, the J call TRBJ1-2; D gene unclear. The V gene's germline CDR1 is GTSNPN and CDR2 SVGIG (reference sequence). The ends were cut back, 0 bases at V and 7 bases at J, with 9 bases in the middle. The CDR3 is 12 amino acids.

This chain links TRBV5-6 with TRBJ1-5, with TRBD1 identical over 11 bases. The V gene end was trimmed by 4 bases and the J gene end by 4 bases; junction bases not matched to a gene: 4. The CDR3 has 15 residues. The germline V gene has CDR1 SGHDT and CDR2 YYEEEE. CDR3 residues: CASSPGTGGNQPQHF. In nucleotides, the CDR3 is TGTGCCAGCAGCCCGGGGACAGGGGGTAATCAGCCCCAGCATTTT.

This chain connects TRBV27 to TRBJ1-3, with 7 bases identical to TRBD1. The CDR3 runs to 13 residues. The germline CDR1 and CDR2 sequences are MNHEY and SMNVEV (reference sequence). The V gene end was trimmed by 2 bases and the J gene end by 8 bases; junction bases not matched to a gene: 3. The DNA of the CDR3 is TGTGCCAGCAGTTTAGGCAGGGGGGACACCATATATTTT. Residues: CASSLGRGDTIYF.

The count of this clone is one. The CDR3 region has the DNA TGTGCCAGTAGAAGACAGGGAACGGGAAACACCATATATTTT. Encoded protein: CASRRQGTGNTIYF. The genes are TRBV19 and TRBJ1-3, with 7 positions matching TRBD1. Germline loops: CDR1 LNHDA, CDR2 SQIVND (reference sequence). After removal of 6 bases from V and 4 bases from J, the junction contained 6 bases not matched to a gene. CDR3 size: 14 residues.

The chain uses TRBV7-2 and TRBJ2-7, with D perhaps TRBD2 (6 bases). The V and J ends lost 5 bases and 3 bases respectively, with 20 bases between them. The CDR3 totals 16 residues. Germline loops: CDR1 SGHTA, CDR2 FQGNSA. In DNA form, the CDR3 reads TGTGCCAGCAGCCATGAGGACGGGACTGGCGACTACGAGCAGTACTTC. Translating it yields CASSHEDGTGDYEQYF.

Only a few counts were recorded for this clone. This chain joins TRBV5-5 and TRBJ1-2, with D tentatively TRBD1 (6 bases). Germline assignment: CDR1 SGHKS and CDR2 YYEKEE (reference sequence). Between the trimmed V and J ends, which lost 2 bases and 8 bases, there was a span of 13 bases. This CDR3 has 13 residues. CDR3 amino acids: CASSFQGQGGYTF. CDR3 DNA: TGTGCCAGCAGCTTCCAGGGGCAGGGAGGCTACACCTTC. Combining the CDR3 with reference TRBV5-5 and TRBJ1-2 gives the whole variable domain DAGVTQSPTHLIKTRGQQVTLRCSPISGHKSVSWYQQVLGQGPQFIFQYYEKEERGRGNFPDRFSARQFPNYSSELNVNALLLGDSALYLCASSFQGQGGYTFGSGTRLTVV.

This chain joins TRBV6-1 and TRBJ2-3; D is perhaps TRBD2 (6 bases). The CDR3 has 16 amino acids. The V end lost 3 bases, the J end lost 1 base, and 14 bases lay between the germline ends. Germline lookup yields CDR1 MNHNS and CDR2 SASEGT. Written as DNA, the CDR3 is TGTGCCAGCAGTGACTGGCGGGGTTTCCGCACAGATACGCAGTATTTT. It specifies CASSDWRGFRTDTQYF.

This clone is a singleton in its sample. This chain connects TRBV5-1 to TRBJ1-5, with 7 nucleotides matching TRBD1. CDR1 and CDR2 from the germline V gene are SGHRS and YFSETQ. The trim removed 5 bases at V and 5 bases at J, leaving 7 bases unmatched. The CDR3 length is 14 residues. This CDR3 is CASSPGDRDQPQHF. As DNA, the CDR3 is TGCGCCAGCAGTCCGGGGGACAGAGATCAGCCCCAGCATTTT.

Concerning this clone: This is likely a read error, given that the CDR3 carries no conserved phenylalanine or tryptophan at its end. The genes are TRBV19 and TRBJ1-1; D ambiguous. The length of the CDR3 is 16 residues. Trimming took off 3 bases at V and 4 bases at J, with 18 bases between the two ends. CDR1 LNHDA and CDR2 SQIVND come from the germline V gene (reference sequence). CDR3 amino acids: CASSIYAGARPTEAFL. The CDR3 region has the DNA TGTGCCAGTAGTATCTATGCGGGAGCAAGACCCACTGAAGCTTTCCTT.

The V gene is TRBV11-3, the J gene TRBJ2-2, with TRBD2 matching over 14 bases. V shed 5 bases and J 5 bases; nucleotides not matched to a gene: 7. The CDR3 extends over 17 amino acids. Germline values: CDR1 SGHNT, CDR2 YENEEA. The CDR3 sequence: CASSLTSGGALTGELFF. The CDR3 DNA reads TGTGCCAGCAGCCTGACTAGCGGGGGGGCCTTGACCGGGGAGCTGTTTTTT.

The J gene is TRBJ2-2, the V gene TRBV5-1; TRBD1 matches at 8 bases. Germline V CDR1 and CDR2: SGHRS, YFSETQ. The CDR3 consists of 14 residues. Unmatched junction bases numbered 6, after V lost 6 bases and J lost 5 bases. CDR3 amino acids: CASTETGATGELFF. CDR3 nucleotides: TGCGCCAGCACCGAGACAGGGGCAACCGGGGAGCTGTTTTTT. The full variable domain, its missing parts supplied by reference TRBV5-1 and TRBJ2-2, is KAGVTQTPRYLIKTRGQQVTLSCSPISGHRSVSWYQQTPGQGLQFLFEYFSETQRNKGNFPGRFSGRQFSNSRSEMNVSTLELGDSALYLCASTETGATGELFFGEGSRLTVL.

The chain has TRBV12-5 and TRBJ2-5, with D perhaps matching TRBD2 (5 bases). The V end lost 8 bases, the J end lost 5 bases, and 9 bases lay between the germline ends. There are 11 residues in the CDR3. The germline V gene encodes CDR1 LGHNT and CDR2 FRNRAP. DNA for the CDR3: TGTGCTAGTTGGATAGCGGAGACCCAGTACTTC. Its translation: CASWIAETQYF.

DNA for the CDR3: TGTGCCAGCAGCTTGTTGGACAGGGGCACCGGGGAGCTGTTTTTT. As protein: CASSLLDRGTGELFF. The V gene is TRBV5-6, the J gene TRBJ2-2; TRBD1 matches at 9 bases. Germline CDR1 is SGHDT and CDR2 is YYEEEE. After removal of 1 base from V and 4 bases from J, the junction contained 2 bases not matched to a gene. The CDR3 spans 15 residues. Drawing the rest from reference TRBV5-6 and TRBJ2-2, the complete variable domain is DAGVTQSPTHLIKTRGQQVTLRCSPKSGHDTVSWYQQALGQGPQFIFQYYEEEERQRGNFPDRFSGHQFPNYSSELNVNALLLGDSALYLCASSLLDRGTGELFFGEGSRLTVL.